Shown below are 27 T cell receptor beta chains from a single sample sequenced in a study of cytomegalovirus exposure and HLA in healthy donors. In the PCR, 60 Vbeta and 13 Jbeta primers were used. This table comes from immunoSEQ multiplex PCR, and its TCRdb copy is limited to in-frame clones, with some not included. The data show about 140,000 clones, 76% seen once. The sample consisted of PBMCs. The receptors were sampled from a male donor in good health and CMV-seronegative.

There are many counts of this clone. This chain uses TRBV19 with TRBJ1-1; D remains unclear. V lost 2 bases to trimming and J lost 0 bases, with 4 bases between them. This CDR3 region has 13 residues. Germline V CDR1 and CDR2: LNHDA, SQIVND (reference sequence). As DNA, the CDR3 is TGTGCCAGTAGTATAACGGTGAACACTGAAGCTTTCTTT. Translating it yields CASSITVNTEAFF.

J is TRBJ2-3 and V is TRBV9; D may be TRBD1 (5 bases). V shed 4 bases and J shed 4 bases, with 10 bases lying between them. The CDR3 totals 13 residues. Germline CDR1 SGDLS, CDR2 YYNGEE. CDR3 nucleotides: TGTGCCAGCAGCCCCCAGGGTTCAGATACGCAGTATTTT. Its translation: CASSPQGSDTQYF.

The V and J genes are TRBV27 and TRBJ1-5, with a weak D call TRBD1 (5 bases). Germline-derived CDR1 and CDR2 are MNHEY and SMNVEV (reference sequence). The CDR3 loop spans 13 amino acids. V gave up 6 bases and J gave up 6 bases, with 12 bases separating them. The CDR3 here is CASRPGEGQPQHF. The CDR3 nucleotides are TGTGCCAGCAGGCCGGGGGAAGGTCAGCCCCAGCATTTT.

The chain joins TRBV30 to TRBJ1-2; D possibly corresponds to TRBD1 (6 bases). Germline lookup yields CDR1 GTSNPN and CDR2 SVGIG (reference sequence). The V gene lost 4 bases and the J gene lost 6 bases, with 12 bases spanning the gap. The CDR3 has 12 amino acids. CDR3 DNA sequence: TGTGCCTGGAATCGGGGGGCTAATGGCTACACCTTC. It codes for CAWNRGANGYTF.

The chain is built from TRBV30 and TRBJ1-4; maybe TRBD1 (5 bases). V was pared by 4 bases and J by 3 bases, with 12 bases between. The CDR3 consists of 14 residues. The germline V gene encodes CDR1 GTSNPN and CDR2 SVGIG (reference sequence). CDR3 in amino acids: CAWNPRVANEKLFF. The CDR3 nucleotides read TGTGCCTGGAACCCCAGGGTGGCTAATGAAAAACTGTTTTTT.

This clone appeared a single time. The chain links TRBV2 to TRBJ1-6; D uncertain. The CDR3 sequence is 15 residues long. Germline V gives CDR1 SNHLY, CDR2 FYNNEI. The ends were cut back, 7 bases at V and 6 bases at J, with 16 bases in the middle. The CDR3 DNA follows: TGTGCCAGCACCCGGATGGGCAGAGTTAATTCACCCCTCCACTTT. Protein: CASTRMGRVNSPLHF.

The gene calls are TRBV19 and TRBJ2-6, with a possible D match to TRBD2 (5 bases). V lost 0 bases and J lost 2, with 11 bases in between. There are 17 residues in the CDR3. Germline V CDR1 and CDR2: LNHDA, SQIVND (reference sequence). The CDR3 DNA reads TGTGCCAGTAGTATAGATCGGACTCCGACTGGGGCCAACGTCCTGACTTTC. This translates into CASSIDRTPTGANVLTF.

The gene calls are TRBV7-8 and TRBJ1-3, with 9 bases fitting TRBD1. There are 16 residues in the CDR3. The ends lost 1 base at V and 4 bases at J; junction bases unmatched: 5. CDR1 and CDR2 (germline): SGHVS, FQNEAQ. The CDR3 nucleotides read TGTGCCAGCAGCTTAGTGGGACAGGGTTCCGGAAACACCATATATTTT. It codes for CASSLVGQGSGNTIYF. Full variable domain (outside the CDR3, taken from reference TRBV7-8 and TRBJ1-3): GAGVSQSPRYKVAKRGQDVALRCDPISGHVSLFWYQQALGQGPEFLTYFQNEAQLDKSGLPSDRFFAERPEGSVSTLKIQRTQQEDSAVYLCASSLVGQGSGNTIYFGEGSWLTVV.

The chain has TRBV28 and TRBJ2-1; D is perhaps TRBD2 (5 bases). V lost 7 bases to trimming and J lost 6 bases, with 10 bases between them. This CDR3 comprises 12 residues. Germline CDR1 reads MDHEN; CDR2 reads SYDVKM. CDR3 sequence: CASTTSRNEQFF. The CDR3 DNA reads TGTGCCAGCACCACTAGTCGCAATGAGCAGTTCTTC.

The chain couples TRBV14 to TRBJ2-7; TRBD1 is a possible D gene (5 bases). Trimming took off 4 bases at V and 7 bases at J, with 8 bases between the two ends. This CDR3 contains 11 residues. Germline V CDR1 and CDR2: SGHDN, FVKESK. In DNA form, the CDR3 reads TGTGCCAGCAGCCCCCGGACAGAGCAGTACTTC. This sequence encodes CASSPRTEQYF.

The chain uses TRBV6-5 and TRBJ1-1, with D possibly being TRBD1 (6 bases). Germline CDR1 MNHEY, CDR2 SVGAGI. The germline V and J ends were trimmed by 0 bases and 1 base, with 12 bases remaining between them. The CDR3 totals 16 residues. Here the CDR3 reads CASSYSWGQRNTEAFF. The CDR3 region has the DNA TGTGCCAGCAGTTACTCCTGGGGGCAGAGGAACACTGAAGCTTTCTTT.

V usage is TRBV29-1 and J usage is TRBJ2-7; D not certain. The germline V gene encodes CDR1 SQVTM and CDR2 ANQGSEA. The CDR3 has 13 residues. The ends were cut back, 1 base at V and 5 bases at J, with 12 bases in the middle. The CDR3 sequence: CSVEGRFGHEQYF. CDR3 in DNA: TGCAGCGTTGAAGGAAGATTTGGCCACGAGCAGTACTTC.

About this clone itself: Sequence at one end of the junction differs from germline and may be a read error. This rearrangement joins TRBV4-1 to TRBJ1-2, with TRBD1 as a possible D gene (5 bases). The CDR3 length is 13 residues. Germline loops: CDR1 MGHRA, CDR2 YSYEKL. The CDR3 reads CASSREALGRALF. The CDR3 bases are TGCGCCAGCAGCCGGGAGGCCCTGGGCAGGGCTCTCTTC.

The chain uses TRBV7-9 and TRBJ1-2; 11 bases map to TRBD1. Germline trimming cut 10 bases from V and 1 base from J; bases unmatched to any gene: 8. Germline assignment: CDR1 SEHNR and CDR2 FQNEAQ (reference sequence). This CDR3 contains 15 residues. The CDR3 spells CAIPGQGDNNYGYTF. CDR3 bases: TGTGCCATCCCGGGACAGGGGGATAATAACTATGGCTACACCTTC. Full variable domain (outside the CDR3, taken from reference TRBV7-9 and TRBJ1-2): DTGVSQNPRHKITKRGQNVTFRCDPISEHNRLYWYRQTLGQGPEFLTYFQNEAQLEKSRLLSDRFSAERPKGSFSTLEIQRTEQGDSAMYLCAIPGQGDNNYGYTFGSGTRLTVV.

This clone was found a few times. The chain recombines TRBV2 with TRBJ2-4, with D perhaps TRBD1 (6 bases). Deletions cut 3 bases from V and 8 bases from J, with 8 bases between. The CDR3 covers 12 residues. Per germline, CDR1 SNHLY and CDR2 FYNNEI. CDR3 sequence (DNA): TGTGCCAGCAGTGACGAGGGGGACATTCAGTACTTC. Translation: CASSDEGDIQYF.

The V call is TRBV6-5, the J call TRBJ2-5; D may be TRBD2 (6 bases). Germline V gene sequence: CDR1 MNHEY, CDR2 SVGAGI. This CDR3 has 14 amino acids. Trimming stripped 4 bases from V and 2 bases from J, with 11 bases between. CDR3 sequence: CASSSLGGQETQYF. For the CDR3, the DNA is TGTGCCAGCAGTTCCTTGGGGGGTCAAGAGACCCAGTACTTC.

The gene calls are TRBV7-6 and TRBJ2-7; D not certain. V lost 5 bases and J lost 0, with 14 bases in between. The CDR3 sequence is 15 residues long. CDR1 is SGHVS, CDR2 FNYEAQ, per germline. CDR3 coding DNA: TGTGCCAGCAGCGATTCCCCAGGCAGCTCCTACGAGCAGTACTTC. It is translated as CASSDSPGSSYEQYF.

This chain connects TRBV5-4 to TRBJ2-5, with D perhaps matching TRBD2 (5 bases). The CDR3 is made up of 16 amino acids. The V and J ends lost 3 bases and 1 base respectively, with 16 bases between them. Looked up from germline, CDR1 is SGHNT and CDR2 is YYREEE (reference sequence). CDR3 residues: CASSSRTRGFQETQYF. The CDR3, as DNA: TGTGCCAGCAGCTCCCGAACCCGAGGGTTCCAAGAGACCCAGTACTTC.

The chain couples TRBV4-1 to TRBJ2-7; 9 nucleotides align to TRBD2. This CDR3 comprises 16 residues. The V gene end was trimmed by 1 base and the J gene end by 4 bases; junction bases not matched to a gene: 8. The germline CDR1 and CDR2 sequences are MGHRA and YSYEKL. The CDR3 DNA sequence: TGCGCCAGCAGCCAAGGGTCGACTAGCGGAGCTTACGAGCAGTACTTC. As protein: CASSQGSTSGAYEQYF.

This clone was seen a handful of times. The genes are TRBV5-8 and TRBJ1-5, with D possibly being TRBD1 (5 bases). The germline V and J ends were trimmed by 2 bases and 1 base, with 10 bases remaining between them. The CDR3 has 15 residues. Germline assignment: CDR1 SGHTS and CDR2 YDEGEE. In DNA form, the CDR3 reads TGTGCCAGCAGCTTTTCAGGGTTAAGCAATCAGCCCCAGCATTTT. This sequence encodes CASSFSGLSNQPQHF.

The chain is built from TRBV7-2 and TRBJ2-1, with TRBD2 matching over 16 bases. Trimming cost V 2 bases and J 6 bases; bases outside gene matches: 7. Germline CDR1 SGHTA, CDR2 FQGNSA. The length of the CDR3 is 18 residues. CDR3 in DNA: TGTGCCAGCAGCTTACGCGGGACTAGCGGGAGGGCTCGCAATGAGCAGTTCTTC. It specifies CASSLRGTSGRARNEQFF.

The rearrangement joins TRBV18 to TRBJ2-5, with 9 bases that match TRBD1. The DNA end favors TRBJ2-7, so the J call may be wrong. Germline V CDR1 and CDR2: KGHSH, LQKENI. The CDR3 loop spans 15 amino acids. CDR3 in DNA: TGTGCCAGCTCACCATTCTCGGGACAGGGCACCGAGCAGTACTTC. Translation gives CASSPFSGQGTEQYF.

CDR3 loop: CASSLWGTENTEAFF. In DNA, the CDR3 is TGTGCCAGCAGCCTCTGGGGGACAGAGAACACTGAAGCTTTCTTT. This chain connects TRBV9 to TRBJ1-1; TRBD1 aligns across 7 bases. The CDR3 spans 15 residues. V lost 4 bases to trimming and J lost 1 base; unmatched junction nucleotides: 7. Germline lookup yields CDR1 SGDLS and CDR2 YYNGEE.

The V gene is TRBV9, the J gene TRBJ2-7, with 8 positions matching TRBD1. V shed 0 bases, J shed 1 base, and the junction held 6 bases outside the gene matches. Germline-derived CDR1 and CDR2 are SGDLS and YYNGEE. The CDR3 spans 16 residues. The CDR3 sequence: CASSVGLGTGSYEQYF. Written as DNA, the CDR3 is TGTGCCAGCAGCGTAGGTCTCGGGACAGGTTCCTACGAGCAGTACTTC.

The chain is built from TRBV29-1 and TRBJ2-7, with unresolved D. Germline lookup yields CDR1 SQVTM and CDR2 ANQGSEA. Deletions cut 6 bases from V and 3 bases from J, with 9 bases between. The CDR3 totals 11 residues. The CDR3 reads CSVNSNYEQYF. DNA of the CDR3: TGCAGCGTGAACAGTAACTACGAGCAGTACTTC.

The V call is TRBV7-8, the J call TRBJ2-7, with 9 positions matching TRBD1. Germline V gene sequence: CDR1 SGHVS, CDR2 FQNEAQ. The CDR3 contains 18 residues. V shed 4 bases and J 4 bases; nucleotides not matched to a gene: 17. CDR3 sequence reads: CASSYRTGDIPLKYEQYF. The CDR3 coding sequence is TGTGCCAGCAGCTACAGGACAGGGGACATCCCATTAAAATACGAGCAGTACTTC.

This clone was picked up one time. The rearrangement uses TRBV30 and TRBJ2-6; D is possibly TRBD2 (6 bases). The V and J ends lost 4 bases and 2 bases respectively, with 15 bases between them. Germline values: CDR1 GTSNPN, CDR2 SVGIG (reference sequence). This CDR3 is 16 amino acids long. The CDR3 region has the DNA TGTGCCTGGACCGGACCCGGGACTCCTGGGGCCAACGTCCTGACTTTC. The encoded protein is CAWTGPGTPGANVLTF.